The 15 T cell receptor beta chains presented below share a single source sample, sequenced in a study of T cell clones after liver transplantation. Using immunoSEQ multiplex PCR, the repertoire was profiled, and TCRdb retains in-frame clones only, with some absent. In the table there are more than 70,000 clones, around 78% of which are singletons. The starting material was CD4+ T cells from blood, obtained at the 22-month timepoint. These receptors came from a human patient who received a liver transplant. Some of the T cells may derive from the graft donor.

This clone appeared once. The rearrangement links TRBV7-2 to TRBJ2-7, with TRBD2 matching 9 bases. Germline CDR1 reads SGHTA; CDR2 reads FQGNSA. The CDR3 runs 15 residues. J was trimmed by 0 bases and V by 5 bases; bases with no gene match: 5. CDR3 sequence (DNA): TGTGCCAGCAGCCCGACTAGCGGCCTCTCCTACGAGCAGTACTTC. This sequence encodes CASSPTSGLSYEQYF.

The rearrangement links TRBV15 to TRBJ2-5; 10 nucleotides match TRBD1. V gave up 3 bases and J gave up 5 bases; unmatched junction bases: 6. The germline V gene has CDR1 LNHNV and CDR2 YYDKDF (reference sequence). The CDR3 runs to 15 residues. This CDR3 reads CATSSGKTGGETQYF. CDR3 DNA sequence: TGTGCCACCAGCAGTGGCAAGACAGGGGGCGAGACCCAGTACTTC.

This clone occurred once. The DNA for the CDR3 is TGTGCCACCGAGAGGGGGGGCTCTGGAAACACCATATATTTT. Translating gives CATERGGSGNTIYF. The V and J genes are TRBV19 and TRBJ1-3, with D perhaps matching TRBD1 (6 bases). The germline CDR1 and CDR2 sequences are LNHDA and SQIVND (reference sequence). The CDR3 is 14 residues long. Deletions cut 10 bases from V and 0 bases from J, with 13 bases between. Looking up the rest from reference TRBV19 and TRBJ1-3 gives the full variable domain: DGGITQSPKYLFRKEGQNVTLSCEQNLNHDAMYWYRQDPGQGLRLIYYSQIVNDFQKGDIAEGYSVSREKKESFPLTVTSAQKNPTAFYLCATERGGSGNTIYFGEGSWLTVV.

This clone was counted a single time. The chain employs TRBV7-3 and TRBJ2-3; maybe TRBD2 (6 bases). CDR1 and CDR2 (germline): SGHTA, FQGTGA. Trimming pared 7 bases from V and 1 base from J, leaving 18 bases between. The CDR3 length is 16 residues. The CDR3 coding sequence is TGTGCCAGCAACCTCGGGCGGCGGGATGGCACAGATACGCAGTATTTT. This sequence encodes CASNLGRRDGTDTQYF.

The V gene is TRBV7-2, the J gene TRBJ2-1; the match to TRBD2 covers 13 bases. V gave up 4 bases and J gave up 7 bases; unmatched junction bases: 7. Per the germline V gene, CDR1 is SGHTA and CDR2 is FQGNSA. The length of the CDR3 is 16 residues. CDR3 in amino acids: CASSSGGLAGINEQFF. DNA of the CDR3: TGTGCCAGCAGCTCGGGGGGACTAGCGGGGATTAATGAGCAGTTCTTC.

V usage is TRBV9 and J usage is TRBJ1-6; perhaps TRBD1 as D (5 bases). V shed 4 bases and J shed 5 bases, with 13 bases lying between them. The CDR3 is 15 residues long. The V gene's germline CDR1 is SGDLS and CDR2 YYNGEE. In nucleotides, the CDR3 is TGTGCCAGCAGCCTCCTCGCAGGGCATAATTCACCCCTCCACTTT. Protein sequence: CASSLLAGHNSPLHF.

This chain joins TRBV5-1 and TRBJ2-3; D gene uncertain. The CDR3 has 15 residues. V lost 3 bases and J lost 5, with 16 bases in between. Germline V CDR1 and CDR2: SGHRS, YFSETQ. The CDR3 sequence: CASSSQGSIGDTQYF. CDR3 sequence (DNA): TGCGCCAGCAGCTCACAAGGATCAATTGGAGATACGCAGTATTTT.

The chain couples TRBV4-3 to TRBJ1-2; a possible D gene is TRBD1 (6 bases). V lost 2 bases, J lost 1 base, and 14 bases lay in between. The CDR3 totals 16 residues. Germline CDR1 LGHNA, CDR2 YSLEER. The CDR3: CASSQTRARGNYGYTF. As DNA, the CDR3 is TGCGCCAGCAGCCAAACAAGGGCCAGGGGTAACTATGGCTACACCTTC.

The rearrangement uses TRBV11-2 and TRBJ2-3; no firm D call. Trimming left V 2 bases short and J 2 bases short, with 8 bases between. This CDR3 spans 14 amino acids. Germline CDR1 SGHAT, CDR2 FQNNGV. In DNA, the CDR3 is TGTGCCAGCAGCTTACGGCCTTTCACAGATACGCAGTATTTT. Translating it yields CASSLRPFTDTQYF.

The V gene is TRBV5-1, the J gene TRBJ2-2; 10 bases are shared with TRBD2. Trimming took 2 bases from V and 5 from J; bases not matched to a gene: 12. This CDR3 spans 18 amino acids. CDR1 is SGHRS, CDR2 YFSETQ, per germline. CDR3 residues: CASSFDKREGRLTGELFF. The CDR3 nucleotides read TGCGCCAGCAGCTTCGACAAGCGGGAGGGCCGTTTAACCGGGGAGCTGTTTTTT.

The chain is built from TRBV5-4 and TRBJ1-5; D is unclear. Trimming took off 0 bases at V and 7 bases at J, with 5 bases between the two ends. CDR3 size: 12 residues. Germline lookup yields CDR1 SGHNT and CDR2 YYREEE (reference sequence). This CDR3 is CASSLDRQPQHF. In DNA, the CDR3 is TGTGCCAGCAGCTTGGACCGCCAGCCCCAGCATTTT.

The rearrangement joins TRBV9 to TRBJ1-3, with D hard to call. This CDR3 is built from 15 residues. Deletions cut 3 bases from V and 0 bases from J, with 10 bases between. In germline, CDR1 is SGDLS, CDR2 YYNGEE. CDR3 in DNA: TGTGCCAGCAGCGCCAACTCGGGCTCTGGAAACACCATATATTTT. It specifies CASSANSGSGNTIYF.

The chain couples TRBV19 to TRBJ2-4; 14 bases match TRBD2. The junction had 7 bases not matched to a gene; V was cut back by 5 bases and J by 7 bases. Germline assignment: CDR1 LNHDA and CDR2 SQIVND (reference sequence). There are 16 residues in the CDR3. The chain's CDR3 is CASSPGLAGVGNIQYF. The CDR3 DNA is TGTGCCAGTAGTCCGGGACTAGCGGGAGTGGGGAACATTCAGTACTTC. The full variable domain, with the rest looked up from reference TRBV19 and TRBJ2-4, is DGGITQSPKYLFRKEGQNVTLSCEQNLNHDAMYWYRQDPGQGLRLIYYSQIVNDFQKGDIAEGYSVSREKKESFPLTVTSAQKNPTAFYLCASSPGLAGVGNIQYFGAGTRLSVL.

V gene TRBV28 combines with J gene TRBJ2-3; 10 bases are shared with TRBD2. After removal of 4 bases from V and 6 bases from J, the junction contained 7 bases not matched to a gene. Germline-derived CDR1 and CDR2 are MDHEN and SYDVKM. The CDR3 is 15 amino acids. The CDR3 sequence: CASSSKREGRDTQYF. In DNA form, the CDR3 reads TGTGCCAGCAGTTCTAAGCGGGAGGGCCGGGATACGCAGTATTTT.

The chain is built from TRBV6-4 and TRBJ1-5; the D is unclear. This CDR3 has 13 residues. V lost 3 bases and J lost 7, with 10 bases in between. Germline V lookup: CDR1 MRHNA, CDR2 SNTAGT. The CDR3 protein is CASSETAWQPQHF. The CDR3 DNA reads TGTGCCAGCAGTGAAACGGCTTGGCAGCCCCAGCATTTT.